The text below deals with one T cell receptor (beta chain). Its antigen is as yet unknown. The method was immunoSEQ multiplex PCR; TCRdb's version includes in-frame clones alone and lacks a portion of them. The table has 65,000 to 80,000 clones, roughly 90% seen once. The V and J ends lost 0 bases and 4 bases, in that order; junction bases with no gene match: 8. The germline gives CDR1 MNHEY, CDR2 SVGAGI. CDR3 size: 16 residues. This record belongs to a study of OX40 agonist ivuxolimab in advanced cancers. Looking at the study overall: Patient treatment consisted of intravenous ivuxolimab administration every 2 weeks at 0.01 to 10 mg/kg. Patients enrolled in dose escalation were diagnosed with hepatocellular carcinoma, melanoma, renal cell or head and neck cancer. Notes on the study in general: On average, CD8+ T cells showed a greater number of expanded clones than CD4+.

This chain connects TRBV6-5 to TRBJ2-5; 7 nucleotides agree with TRBD2. This clonotype originated in an adult with an advanced solid tumor such as melanoma, head and neck, liver or kidney cancer. Sequenced here: CD4+ or CD8+ T cells sorted from blood, sampled in a trial of the OX40 agonist ivuxolimab. The chain's CDR3 is CASSYSLGLVGETQYF. The DNA of the CDR3 is TGTGCCAGCAGTTACTCGCTTGGACTAGTCGGAGAGACCCAGTACTTC.